The T cell receptor beta chain under discussion was sequenced for a study of cytomegalovirus exposure and HLA in healthy donors. In nominal health when sampled, donors likely had unrecorded immune exposures nonetheless. It was with 60 Vbeta and 13 Jbeta primers that the PCR ran. Sequencing used immunoSEQ multiplex PCR; TCRdb keeps in-frame clones, though not all of them. The sample contains around 100,000 clones, more than 75% of which appear only once. Germline assignment: CDR1 SGHAT and CDR2 FQDESV (reference sequence). This CDR3 is 16 amino acids long. With 4 bases clipped from V and 4 bases from J, the junction kept 11 bases outside the gene matches.

Specimen: PBMCs. The receptor was derived from a woman aged 50 to 60 in good health and CMV-seropositive. The V call is TRBV11-1, the J call TRBJ2-5; TRBD1 aligns across 8 bases. CDR3 in amino acids: CASSSLTGGKGETQYF. CDR3 nucleotide sequence: TGTGCCAGCAGCTCCCTCACAGGGGGGAAAGGAGAGACCCAGTACTTC. Looking up the rest from reference TRBV11-1 and TRBJ2-5 gives the full variable domain: EAEVAQSPRYKITEKSQAVAFWCDPISGHATLYWYRQILGQGPELLVQFQDESVVDDSQLPKDRFSAERLKGVDSTLKIQPAELGDSAMYLCASSSLTGGKGETQYFGPGTRLLVL.